Presented here are 21 T cell receptor beta chains from one specimen sequenced in a study of cytomegalovirus exposure and HLA in healthy donors. In the PCR, 60 Vbeta and 13 Jbeta primers were used. The method was immunoSEQ multiplex PCR; TCRdb's version includes in-frame clones alone and lacks a portion of them. The sample shows fewer than 120,000 clones, over 60% of them seen only once. Sequencing was performed on PBMCs. The receptors here all came from a man aged 25 to 45 in good health and CMV-seropositive.

A few counts support this clone. The rearrangement joins TRBV7-3 to TRBJ1-1; D might be TRBD1 (5 bases). This CDR3 comprises 14 residues. CDR1 and CDR2 from the germline V gene are SGHTA and FQGTGA. V lost 2 bases, J lost 1 base, and 8 bases lay in between. Written as DNA, the CDR3 is TGTGCCAGCAGCTTAGGGGCAGAGAACACTGAAGCTTTCTTT. Translation gives CASSLGAENTEAFF. The whole variable domain, filled in from reference TRBV7-3 and TRBJ1-1, reads GAGVSQTPSNKVTEKGKYVELRCDPISGHTALYWYRQSLGQGPEFLIYFQGTGAADDSGLPNDRFFAVRPEGSVSTLKIQRTERGDSAVYLCASSLGAENTEAFFGQGTRLTVV.

The J gene is TRBJ2-5, the V gene TRBV19; 9 bases fit TRBD1. The J call is uncertain, as TRBJ2-7 better fits the DNA end. Germline V lookup: CDR1 LNHDA, CDR2 SQIVND (reference sequence). CDR3 length: 13 amino acids. The CDR3 region is CASSTGQGYEQYF. CDR3 in DNA: TGTGCCAGCTCCACGGGACAGGGCTACGAGCAGTACTTC.

The chain combines TRBV25-1 with TRBJ1-1; D unresolved. Deletions cut 8 bases from V and 10 bases from J, with 20 bases between. CDR3 length equals 13 residues. The V gene's germline CDR1 is MGHDK and CDR2 SYGVNS. The CDR3: CASGSERGVGAFF. In DNA form, the CDR3 reads TGTGCCAGCGGGAGTGAACGTGGAGTGGGAGCTTTCTTT. Together with reference TRBV25-1 and TRBJ1-1, the CDR3 gives the full variable domain: EADIYQTPRYLVIGTGKKITLECSQTMGHDKMYWYQQDPGMELHLIHYSYGVNSTEKGDLSSESTVSRIRTEHFPLTLESARPSHTSQYLCASGSERGVGAFFGQGTRLTVV.

This chain links TRBV9 with TRBJ2-1; TRBD2 is a possible D gene (6 bases). The V gene's germline CDR1 is SGDLS and CDR2 YYNGEE. Trimming cost V 5 bases and J 7 bases, with 16 bases left between them. This CDR3 is 14 amino acids long. CDR3 DNA: TGTGCCAGCAGTTCTAGGTGGGCGGGGAATGAGCAGTTCTTC. Translating gives CASSSRWAGNEQFF.

The chain joins TRBV18 to TRBJ2-5, with TRBD2 matching 9 bases. Looked up from germline, CDR1 is KGHSH and CDR2 is LQKENI. CDR3 length: 14 amino acids. V lost 3 bases and J lost 4; bases outside the gene matches: 3. CDR3: CASSPLAGIETQYF. In DNA, the CDR3 is TGTGCCAGCTCACCTCTAGCGGGGATAGAGACCCAGTACTTC.

V is TRBV7-9 and J is TRBJ2-5; D uncertain. Deletions cut 4 bases from V and 1 base from J, with 7 bases between. The CDR3 has 13 amino acids. The germline V gene has CDR1 SEHNR and CDR2 FQNEAQ (reference sequence). The CDR3 loop reads CASSSPGQETQYF. Written as DNA, the CDR3 is TGTGCCAGCAGCTCGCCGGGCCAAGAGACCCAGTACTTC. The variable domain in full, completed from reference TRBV7-9 and TRBJ2-5, reads DTGVSQNPRHKITKRGQNVTFRCDPISEHNRLYWYRQTLGQGPEFLTYFQNEAQLEKSRLLSDRFSAERPKGSFSTLEIQRTEQGDSAMYLCASSSPGQETQYFGPGTRLLVL.

This chain links TRBV4-2 with TRBJ2-3, with 16 bases identical to TRBD2. The CDR3 is 19 amino acids. Per the germline V gene, CDR1 is LGHNA and CDR2 is YNFKEQ. The V segment lost 3 bases and the J segment 1 base; nucleotides outside the gene matches: 7. As DNA, the CDR3 is TGTGCCAGCAGCCAGACCGGGACTAGCGGGGGGGCGGGCACAGATACGCAGTATTTT. It yields the protein CASSQTGTSGGAGTDTQYF.

This clone appeared a few times. The gene calls are TRBV5-1 and TRBJ2-7; the D gene is possibly TRBD2 (5 bases). The CDR3 sequence is 13 residues long. Germline-derived CDR1 and CDR2 are SGHRS and YFSETQ. Trimming took 3 bases from V and 2 from J, leaving 9 bases between them. CDR3 nucleotides: TGCGCCAGCAGCTCCACCGGGGCCTACGAGCAGTACTTC. This codes for CASSSTGAYEQYF.

The rearrangement joins TRBV6-1 to TRBJ2-5; 8 positions match TRBD1. Near its end, the DNA agrees better with TRBJ2-7, so the J call may be wrong. This CDR3 has 13 amino acids. CDR1 MNHNS and CDR2 SASEGT come from the germline V gene. DNA for the CDR3: TGTGCCAGCAGTGGGGACAGGCTCTACGAGCAGTACTTC. Translation gives CASSGDRLYEQYF.

This chain joins TRBV5-1 and TRBJ2-7, with D perhaps TRBD1 (5 bases). CDR3 length equals 14 residues. The V end lost 2 bases, the J end lost 4 bases, and 13 bases lay between the germline ends. Germline-derived CDR1 and CDR2 are SGHRS and YFSETQ. DNA of the CDR3: TGCGCCAGCAGCTTAACTTCTTCAGGGTACGAGCAGTACTTC. This encodes CASSLTSSGYEQYF. Filled out from reference TRBV5-1 and TRBJ2-7, the complete variable domain reads KAGVTQTPRYLIKTRGQQVTLSCSPISGHRSVSWYQQTPGQGLQFLFEYFSETQRNKGNFPGRFSGRQFSNSRSEMNVSTLELGDSALYLCASSLTSSGYEQYFGPGTRLTVT.

In this sample, this clone turned up a few times. The chain couples TRBV28 to TRBJ1-1, with D possibly TRBD1 on 6 matching bases. The CDR3 contains 15 residues. CDR1 is MDHEN, CDR2 SYDVKM, per germline. The germline V and J ends were trimmed by 2 bases and 4 bases, with 14 bases remaining between them. CDR3 DNA: TGTGCCAGCAGTTTACTGTACAGGGAGGGCACTGAAGCTTTCTTT. Translated, it gives CASSLLYREGTEAFF.

This clone occurred a few times. V gene TRBV2 combines with J gene TRBJ2-5, with 7 bases lining up with TRBD1. Germline CDR1 reads SNHLY; CDR2 reads FYNNEI. V shed 6 bases, J shed 2 bases, and the junction held 6 bases outside the gene matches. The CDR3 consists of 14 residues. The CDR3 protein is CASRPGTVQETQYF. The CDR3 nucleotides are TGTGCCAGCAGGCCAGGGACAGTACAAGAGACCCAGTACTTC.

This clone showed up just once. The V and J genes are TRBV7-9 and TRBJ2-2; D remains unclear. The CDR3 is 12 amino acids. The germline gives CDR1 SEHNR, CDR2 FQNEAQ (reference sequence). V lost 4 bases to trimming and J lost 4 bases, with 4 bases between them. CDR3 protein: CASSSSTGELFF. DNA of the CDR3: TGTGCCAGCAGCTCGTCCACCGGGGAGCTGTTTTTT.

The gene calls are TRBV28 and TRBJ2-5, with TRBD1 matching 11 bases. J lost 4 bases, V lost 5 bases, and 6 bases had no gene match. Germline assignment: CDR1 MDHEN and CDR2 SYDVKM. The CDR3 runs 15 residues. CDR3 sequence: CASSGRGTGGETQYF. The DNA of the CDR3 is TGTGCCAGCAGTGGCCGGGGGACAGGGGGAGAGACCCAGTACTTC.

The chain carries TRBV4-3 and TRBJ2-1; 7 positions match TRBD1. The CDR3 is made up of 14 amino acids. Germline values: CDR1 LGHNA, CDR2 YSLEER. V trimming: 4 bases; J trimming: 7 bases; junction bases outside the gene matches: 7. The CDR3, as DNA: TGCGCCAGCAGCCCTGGACAGGTTTGGAATGAGCAGTTCTTC. Translation: CASSPGQVWNEQFF.

This clone was observed a handful of times. The chain uses TRBV6-6 and TRBJ2-2, with 10 bases identical to TRBD1. CDR3 size: 15 residues. V dropped 6 bases and J dropped 6; count of bases not matched to a gene: 7. CDR1 is MNHNY, CDR2 SVGAGI, per germline (reference sequence). In DNA, the CDR3 is TGTGCCAGCAGCTGGGGACAGGGGAAGCCCGGGGAGCTGTTTTTT. Translation gives CASSWGQGKPGELFF.

This chain links TRBV18 with TRBJ1-1, with D tentatively TRBD1 (6 bases). Deletions cut 3 bases from V and 5 bases from J, with 16 bases between. This CDR3 contains 15 residues. Germline lookup yields CDR1 KGHSH and CDR2 LQKENI. Here the CDR3 DNA reads TGTGCCAGCTCACCGGATTTACAGGGATGGACTGAAGCTTTCTTT. As protein: CASSPDLQGWTEAFF. Complete variable domain (other parts from reference TRBV18 and TRBJ1-1): NAGVMQNPRHLVRRRGQEARLRCSPMKGHSHVYWYRQLPEEGLKFMVYLQKENIIDESGMPKERFSAEFPKEGPSILRIQQVVRGDSAAYFCASSPDLQGWTEAFFGQGTRLTVV.

This clone was detected a few times. The V and J genes are TRBV5-1 and TRBJ2-5; possibly TRBD2 for D (6 bases). CDR1 and CDR2 (germline): SGHRS, YFSETQ. The V and J ends lost 0 bases and 4 bases respectively, with 10 bases between them. The CDR3 totals 14 residues. CDR3 sequence: CASSLGRGLETQYF. CDR3 sequence (DNA): TGCGCCAGCAGCTTGGGGCGGGGCCTAGAGACCCAGTACTTC.

This clone was seen a handful of times. This chain links TRBV18 with TRBJ1-5; D possibly corresponds to TRBD1 (6 bases). The CDR3 runs to 15 residues. Looked up from germline, CDR1 is KGHSH and CDR2 is LQKENI. V gave up 3 bases and J gave up 4 bases, with 13 bases separating them. The CDR3 spells CASSPDDRMNQPQHF. The CDR3, as DNA: TGTGCCAGCTCACCGGATGACAGGATGAATCAGCCCCAGCATTTT.

The V gene is TRBV6-4, the J gene TRBJ2-1; 9 nucleotides line up with TRBD2. Trimming at V came to 3 bases and at J to 6 bases, leaving 6 bases not matched to a gene. Germline CDR1 reads MRHNA; CDR2 reads SNTAGT. This CDR3 contains 15 residues. As DNA, the CDR3 is TGTGCCAGCAGTGAGGCCAGCGGGGGGTCCAATGAGCAGTTCTTC. Translated, it gives CASSEASGGSNEQFF.

The chain carries TRBV27 and TRBJ2-2; D might be TRBD2 (7 bases). Between the trimmed V and J ends, which lost 7 bases and 0 bases, there was a span of 12 bases. The CDR3 runs to 15 residues. The germline gives CDR1 MNHEY, CDR2 SMNVEV (reference sequence). The CDR3 loop is CASTFGGPNTGELFF. CDR3 DNA: TGTGCCAGCACCTTCGGGGGGCCGAACACCGGGGAGCTGTTTTTT.